Listed below are T cell receptor beta chains from one sample, sequenced in a study of T cells in Graves' hyperthyroidism and ophthalmopathy. TCRdb analysed the multiplex PCR reads with MiXCR anew, one entry per CDR3 protein. The sample includes fewer than 350,000 distinct CDR3 sequences, approximately 18% seen only once; the top ten take approximately 35%. What was sequenced was blood. The receptors were gathered from a man in his forties or fifties with Graves' ophthalmopathy. The CDR3 runs from the conserved cysteine through the conserved F or W. Each record gives: J gene, clone size, D gene, V gene, CDR3 protein, CDR3 DNA. The D gene is left open where the match is weak. For some rows the clone size is stated as once, few or many, or as a class when expanded; others skip it.

j_gene: TRBJ1-1; abundance: few; d_gene: NA; v_gene: TRBV29-1; CDR3aa: CSVGGDGNTEAFF; CDR3nt: TGCAGCGTTGGAGGGGATGGAAACACTGAAGCTTTCTTT
j_gene: TRBJ2-1; abundance: NA; d_gene: NA; v_gene: TRBV12-5; CDR3aa: CASGLVDFPYNEQFF; CDR3nt: TGTGCTAGTGGTTTGGTGGACTTCCCCTACAATGAGCAGTTCTTC
j_gene: TRBJ1-2; abundance: NA; d_gene: NA; v_gene: TRBV27; CDR3aa: CASSSLALSPNYGYTF; CDR3nt: TGTGCCAGCAGTTCTCTTGCCCTATCCCCTAACTATGGCTACACCTTC
j_gene: TRBJ2-1; abundance: NA; d_gene: NA; v_gene: TRBV9; CDR3aa: CASSVGLPYNEQFF; CDR3nt: TGTGCCAGCAGCGTAGGGCTACCATACAATGAGCAGTTCTTC
j_gene: TRBJ2-3; abundance: many; d_gene: NA; v_gene: TRBV28; CDR3aa: CASSLKDTQYF; CDR3nt: TGTGCCAGCAGTTTAAAGGATACGCAGTATTTT
j_gene: TRBJ1-5; abundance: many; d_gene: TRBD1; v_gene: TRBV27; CDR3aa: CASRPGTGNSNQPQHF; CDR3nt: TGTGCCAGCAGGCCCGGGACAGGTAATAGCAATCAGCCCCAGCATTTT
j_gene: TRBJ2-7; abundance: NA; d_gene: TRBD1; v_gene: TRBV28; CDR3aa: CASKGGQGGYEQYF; CDR3nt: TGTGCCAGCAAGGGAGGACAGGGGGGATACGAGCAGTACTTC
j_gene: TRBJ2-3; abundance: NA; d_gene: NA; v_gene: TRBV29-1; CDR3aa: CSVEEGRARTDTQYF; CDR3nt: TGCAGCGTTGAGGAGGGCAGGGCCCGCACAGATACGCAGTATTTT
j_gene: TRBJ2-1; abundance: NA; d_gene: TRBD1; v_gene: TRBV6-2/TRBV6-3; CDR3aa: CASRRGGTGTNEQFF; CDR3nt: TGTGCCAGCAGGCGAGGGGGGACAGGAACCAATGAGCAGTTCTTC
j_gene: TRBJ2-3; abundance: few; d_gene: NA; v_gene: TRBV20-1; CDR3aa: CSARSWAEYSTDTQYF; CDR3nt: TGCAGTGCTAGAAGCTGGGCTGAATATAGCACAGATACGCAGTATTTT
j_gene: TRBJ1-2; abundance: many; d_gene: NA; v_gene: TRBV28; CDR3aa: CASSLIGGAMDGYTF; CDR3nt: TGTGCCAGCAGTTTAATTGGGGGAGCGATGGATGGCTACACCTTC
j_gene: TRBJ1-5; abundance: many; d_gene: NA; v_gene: TRBV20-1; CDR3aa: CSTKSQGTEQPQHF; CDR3nt: TGCAGTACTAAGAGCCAGGGCACGGAGCAGCCCCAGCATTTT
j_gene: TRBJ2-1; abundance: few; d_gene: NA; v_gene: TRBV3-1; CDR3aa: CASSLAEGREQFF; CDR3nt: TGTGCCAGCAGCCTAGCGGAAGGGCGCGAGCAGTTCTTC
j_gene: TRBJ1-2; abundance: NA; d_gene: NA; v_gene: TRBV28; CDR3aa: CASNLGGGGYTF; CDR3nt: TGTGCCAGCAATCTCGGTGGGGGCGGCTACACCTTC
j_gene: TRBJ2-2; abundance: NA; d_gene: NA; v_gene: TRBV5-1; CDR3aa: CASSWGTYNTGELFF; CDR3nt: TGCGCCAGCAGCTGGGGGACATACAACACCGGGGAGCTGTTTTTT
j_gene: TRBJ2-5; abundance: NA; d_gene: TRBD2; v_gene: TRBV28; CDR3aa: CASSLRGLAGGEETQYF; CDR3nt: TGTGCCAGCAGTTTACGGGGACTAGCGGGAGGAGAAGAGACCCAGTACTTC
j_gene: TRBJ1-1; abundance: few; d_gene: NA; v_gene: TRBV29-1; CDR3aa: CSAPLMNTEAFF; CDR3nt: TGCAGCGCCCCGTTGATGAACACTGAAGCTTTCTTT
j_gene: TRBJ1-2; abundance: NA; d_gene: NA; v_gene: TRBV12-3/TRBV12-4; CDR3aa: CASSDGVYGYTF; CDR3nt: TGTGCCAGCAGCGACGGAGTTTATGGCTACACCTTC
j_gene: TRBJ2-3; abundance: few; d_gene: TRBD2; v_gene: TRBV15; CDR3aa: CATSRELPGGAAQYF; CDR3nt: TGTGCCACCAGCAGAGAACTACCCGGGGGGGCTGCGCAGTATTTT
j_gene: TRBJ2-7; abundance: many; d_gene: TRBD1; v_gene: TRBV28; CDR3aa: CASNSDRGEQYF; CDR3nt: TGTGCCAGCAACTCCGACAGGGGCGAGCAGTACTTC
j_gene: TRBJ1-2; abundance: NA; d_gene: TRBD1; v_gene: TRBV3-1; CDR3aa: CAGSQDRTGVAYGYTF; CDR3nt: TGTGCCGGCAGCCAAGATCGGACAGGTGTAGCCTATGGCTACACCTTC
j_gene: TRBJ2-7; abundance: many; d_gene: TRBD2; v_gene: TRBV7-2; CDR3aa: CASSRRGLAGTEQYF; CDR3nt: TGTGCCAGCAGCAGAAGAGGACTAGCGGGGACCGAGCAGTACTTC
j_gene: TRBJ1-1; abundance: NA; d_gene: NA; v_gene: TRBV5-1; CDR3aa: CASSSTSSWNTEAFF; CDR3nt: TGCGCCAGCAGCTCGACTTCAAGTTGGAACACTGAAGCTTTCTTT
j_gene: TRBJ2-5; abundance: NA; d_gene: NA; v_gene: TRBV7-3; CDR3aa: CASSASGTSTQYF; CDR3nt: TGTGCCAGCAGCGCCTCCGGGACATCCACCCAGTACTTC
j_gene: TRBJ1-5; abundance: many; d_gene: NA; v_gene: TRBV2; CDR3aa: CASSEDGGTPNQPQHF; CDR3nt: TGTGCCAGCAGTGAAGATGGGGGTACACCGAATCAGCCCCAGCATTTT
j_gene: TRBJ1-4; abundance: few; d_gene: NA; v_gene: TRBV11-2; CDR3aa: CASSLDIIGGNEKLFF; CDR3nt: TGTGCCAGCAGCTTAGATATCATCGGAGGTAATGAAAAACTGTTTTTT
j_gene: TRBJ1-1; abundance: many; d_gene: NA; v_gene: TRBV12-3/TRBV12-4; CDR3aa: CASRYAGANTEAFF; CDR3nt: TGTGCCAGCAGATACGCAGGGGCTAACACTGAAGCTTTCTTT
j_gene: TRBJ2-5; abundance: few; d_gene: TRBD1; v_gene: TRBV29-1; CDR3aa: CSLGTEETQYF; CDR3nt: TGCAGCTTGGGGACAGAAGAGACCCAGTACTTC
j_gene: TRBJ2-1; abundance: many; d_gene: TRBD2; v_gene: TRBV5-5; CDR3aa: CASSLLAGGNNEQFF; CDR3nt: TGTGCCAGCAGCTTACTAGCGGGAGGCAACAATGAGCAGTTCTTC
j_gene: TRBJ2-5; abundance: once; d_gene: TRBD2; v_gene: TRBV20-1; CDR3aa: CSAHPTGGPVGETQYF; CDR3nt: TGCAGTGCTCATCCCACGGGAGGGCCTGTGGGAGAGACCCAGTACTTC
j_gene: TRBJ2-1; abundance: many; d_gene: TRBD2; v_gene: TRBV27; CDR3aa: CASSDTSATTYNEQFF; CDR3nt: TGTGCCAGCAGTGACACTAGCGCGACCACCTACAATGAGCAGTTCTTC
j_gene: TRBJ2-4; abundance: NA; d_gene: NA; v_gene: TRBV5-6; CDR3aa: CASSLVSVAKNIQYF; CDR3nt: TGTGCCAGCAGCTTGGTTTCTGTAGCCAAAAACATTCAGTACTTC
j_gene: TRBJ2-1; abundance: NA; d_gene: TRBD1; v_gene: TRBV20-1; CDR3aa: CSANDRGLGNEQFF; CDR3nt: TGCAGTGCCAACGACAGGGGGCTTGGAAATGAGCAGTTCTTC
j_gene: TRBJ2-7; abundance: NA; d_gene: TRBD2; v_gene: TRBV12-3/TRBV12-4; CDR3aa: CASTASGRAYEQYF; CDR3nt: TGTGCCAGCACGGCTAGCGGGAGAGCCTACGAGCAGTACTTC
j_gene: TRBJ1-2; abundance: few; d_gene: TRBD1; v_gene: TRBV5-1; CDR3aa: CASSLAPGQGGGYTF; CDR3nt: TGCGCCAGCAGCTTGGCCCCGGGACAGGGCGGTGGCTACACCTTC
j_gene: TRBJ2-1; abundance: NA; d_gene: TRBD1; v_gene: TRBV12-3/TRBV12-4; CDR3aa: CASRRDRGVNEQFF; CDR3nt: TGTGCCAGCAGGAGGGACAGGGGGGTCAATGAGCAGTTCTTC
j_gene: TRBJ2-1; abundance: NA; d_gene: TRBD1; v_gene: TRBV6-5; CDR3aa: CASSYSLTGGYAIVNEQFF; CDR3nt: TGTGCCAGCAGTTACTCTTTGACAGGGGGCTACGCAATAGTTAATGAGCAGTTCTTC
j_gene: TRBJ2-7; abundance: NA; d_gene: NA; v_gene: TRBV6-2/TRBV6-3; CDR3aa: CASRGLSEQYF; CDR3nt: TGTGCCAGTCGGGGGCTATCCGAGCAGTACTTC
j_gene: TRBJ2-7; abundance: many; d_gene: NA; v_gene: TRBV7-9; CDR3aa: CASTSGSYEQYF; CDR3nt: TGTGCCAGCACCTCAGGGAGCTACGAGCAGTACTTC
j_gene: TRBJ2-1; abundance: NA; d_gene: TRBD1; v_gene: TRBV5-6; CDR3aa: CASSLEGQSSYNEQFF; CDR3nt: TGTGCCAGCAGCTTGGAGGGACAGAGCTCCTACAATGAGCAGTTCTTC
j_gene: TRBJ2-1; abundance: few; d_gene: TRBD1; v_gene: TRBV10-3; CDR3aa: CAIGQGAGGNEQFF; CDR3nt: TGTGCCATCGGGCAGGGGGCCGGGGGAAATGAGCAGTTCTTC
j_gene: TRBJ1-2; abundance: few; d_gene: NA; v_gene: TRBV6-6; CDR3aa: CASSYSMSRQARDGYTF; CDR3nt: TGTGCCAGCAGTTACTCGATGTCCCGGCAGGCACGAGATGGCTACACCTTC